This T cell receptor (beta chain) was identified during a study of CD8+ T cells in alopecia areata. For the study at large: Patients in the treated group were given tofacitinib by mouth, 5 to 10 mg twice a day. Overall study results and limits: There were also resident alphabeta T cells of normal skin sequenced in scalp samples. Mice showed clearer TCR sharing than patients did, a gap that was possibly HLA-related.

This clone showed up just a few times. Antigen: not known. cDNA reverse transcribed from extracted RNA served as the sequencing template. The repertoire was sequenced with immunoSEQ multiplex PCR; TCRdb's copy has only in-frame clones and lacks some. Of about 140,000 clones in the sample, about 47% were seen once. The V and J ends lost 5 bases and 1 base respectively, with 8 bases between them. CDR3 length: 12 residues. The germline V gene has CDR1 SQVTM and CDR2 ANQGSEA. Individuals with alopecia areata gave both lesional scalp punch biopsies and peripheral blood for collection. This clonotype originated in a human donor with alopecia areata. The sample was CD4+ T cells sorted from blood, taken at week 0. This chain connects TRBV29-1 to TRBJ1-1; D ambiguous. CDR3 coding DNA: TGCAGCGTTCTCCCGACGAACACTGAAGCTTTCTTT. Protein: CSVLPTNTEAFF.